This paragraph reports one T cell receptor beta chain. Its target is unknown. This record belongs to a study of T cell responses to AZD1222 COVID-19 vaccine. General study points: Spike-specific TCR breadth and depth were elevated following two AZD1222 doses. Only five or six AZD1222 recipients were seropositive at baseline. Mostly white British, mostly female donors; authors suggested clonal diversity may be underestimated.

Produced via immunoSEQ multiplex PCR; TCRdb's table is partial and in-frame only. The sample contains just over 90,000 clones, 75% to 90% of which appear only once. Trimming left V 4 bases short and J 6 bases short, with 11 bases between. The length of the CDR3 is 13 residues. Germline V lookup: CDR1 SGHAT, CDR2 FQDESV (reference sequence). This receptor was taken from an adult who received the AZD1222 COVID-19 vaccine. The chain is built from TRBV11-1 and TRBJ2-3; D remains ambiguous. The sequences come from peripheral blood, collected 28 days after the second AZD1222 dose. This CDR3 is CASSSPSADTQYF. The CDR3 nucleotides are TGTGCCAGCAGCTCCCCGTCAGCCGATACGCAGTATTTT.